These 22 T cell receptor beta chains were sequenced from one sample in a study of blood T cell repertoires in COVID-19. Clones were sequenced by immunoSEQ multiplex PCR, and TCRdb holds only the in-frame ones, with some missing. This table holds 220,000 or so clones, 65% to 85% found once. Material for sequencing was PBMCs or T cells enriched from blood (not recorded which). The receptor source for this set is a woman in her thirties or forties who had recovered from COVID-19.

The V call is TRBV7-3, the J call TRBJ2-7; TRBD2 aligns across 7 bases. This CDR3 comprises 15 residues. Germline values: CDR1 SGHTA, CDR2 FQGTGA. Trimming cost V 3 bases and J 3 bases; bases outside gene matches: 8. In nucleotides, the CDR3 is TGTGCCAGCAGCTTTCTTCCGGGGGGAGTCTACGAGCAGTACTTC. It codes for CASSFLPGGVYEQYF.

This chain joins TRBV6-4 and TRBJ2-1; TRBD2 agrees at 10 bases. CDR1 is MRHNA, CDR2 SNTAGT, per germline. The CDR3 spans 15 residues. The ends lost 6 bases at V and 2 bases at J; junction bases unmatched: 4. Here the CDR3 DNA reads TGTGCCAGCAGCTCTAGCGGGAGTACCTACAATGAGCAGTTCTTC. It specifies CASSSSGSTYNEQFF.

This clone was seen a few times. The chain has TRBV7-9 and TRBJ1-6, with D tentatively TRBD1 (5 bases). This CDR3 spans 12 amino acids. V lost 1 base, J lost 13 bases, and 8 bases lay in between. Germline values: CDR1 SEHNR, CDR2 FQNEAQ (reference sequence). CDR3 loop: CASSLGRGPLHF. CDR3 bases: TGTGCCAGCAGCTTAGGTCGGGGGCCCCTCCACTTT.

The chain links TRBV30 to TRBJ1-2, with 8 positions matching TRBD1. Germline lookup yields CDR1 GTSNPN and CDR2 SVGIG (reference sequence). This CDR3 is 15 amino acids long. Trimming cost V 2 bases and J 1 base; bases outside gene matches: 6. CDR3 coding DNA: TGTGCCTGGAGTAATGTACAGGGGGATAACTATGGCTACACCTTC. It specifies CAWSNVQGDNYGYTF.

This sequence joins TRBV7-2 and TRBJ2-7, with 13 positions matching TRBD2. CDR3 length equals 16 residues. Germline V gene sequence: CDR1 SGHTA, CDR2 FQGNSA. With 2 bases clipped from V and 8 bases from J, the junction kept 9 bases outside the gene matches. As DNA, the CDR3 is TGTGCCAGCAGCTTAAATTCTGGACTAGCGGGAGAGAAGCAGTACTTC. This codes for CASSLNSGLAGEKQYF.

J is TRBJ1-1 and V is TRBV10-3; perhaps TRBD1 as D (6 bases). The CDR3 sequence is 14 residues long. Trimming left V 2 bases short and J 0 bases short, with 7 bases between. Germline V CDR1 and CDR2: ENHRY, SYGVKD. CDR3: CAISETGLNTEAFF. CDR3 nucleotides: TGTGCCATCAGTGAGACAGGGTTGAACACTGAAGCTTTCTTT.

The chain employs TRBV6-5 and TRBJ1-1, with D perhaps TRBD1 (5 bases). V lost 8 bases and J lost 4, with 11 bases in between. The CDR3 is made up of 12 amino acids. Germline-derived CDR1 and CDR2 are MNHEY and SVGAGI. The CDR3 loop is CASRAQGTEAFF. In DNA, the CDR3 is TGTGCCAGCCGGGCCCAGGGCACTGAAGCTTTCTTT.

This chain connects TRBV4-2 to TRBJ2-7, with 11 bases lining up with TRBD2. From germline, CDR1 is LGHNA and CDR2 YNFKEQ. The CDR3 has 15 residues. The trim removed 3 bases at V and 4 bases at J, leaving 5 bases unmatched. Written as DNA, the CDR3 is TGTGCCAGCAGCCAGATTAGCGGGAGGGGATACGAGCAGTACTTC. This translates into CASSQISGRGYEQYF.

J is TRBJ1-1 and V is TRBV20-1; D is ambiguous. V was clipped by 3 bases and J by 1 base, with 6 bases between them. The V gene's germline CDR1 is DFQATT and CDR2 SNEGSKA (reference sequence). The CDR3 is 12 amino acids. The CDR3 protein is CSASVQNTEAFF. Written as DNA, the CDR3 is TGCAGTGCTAGTGTCCAGAACACTGAAGCTTTCTTT.

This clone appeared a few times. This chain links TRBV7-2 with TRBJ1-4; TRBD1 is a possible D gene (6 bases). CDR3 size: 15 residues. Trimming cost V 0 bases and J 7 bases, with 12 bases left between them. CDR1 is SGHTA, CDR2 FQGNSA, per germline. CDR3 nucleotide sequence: TGTGCCAGCAGCTTAGCTCGACAGGCGGGTGAAAAACTGTTTTTT. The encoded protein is CASSLARQAGEKLFF. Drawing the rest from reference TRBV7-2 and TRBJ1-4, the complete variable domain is GAGVSQSPSNKVTEKGKDVELRCDPISGHTALYWYRQSLGQGLEFLIYFQGNSAPDKSGLPSDRFSAERTGGSVSTLTIQRTQQEDSAVYLCASSLARQAGEKLFFGSGTQLSVL.

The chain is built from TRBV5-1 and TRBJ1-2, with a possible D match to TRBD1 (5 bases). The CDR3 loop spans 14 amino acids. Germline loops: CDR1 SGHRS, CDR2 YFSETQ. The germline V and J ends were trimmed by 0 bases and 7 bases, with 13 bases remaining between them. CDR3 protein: CASSLDVQGGGYTF. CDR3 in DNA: TGCGCCAGCAGCTTGGATGTCCAGGGAGGTGGCTACACCTTC.

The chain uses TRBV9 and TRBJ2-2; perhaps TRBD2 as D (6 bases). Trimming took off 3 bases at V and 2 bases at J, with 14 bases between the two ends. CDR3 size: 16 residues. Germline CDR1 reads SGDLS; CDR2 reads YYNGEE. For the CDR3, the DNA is TGTGCCAGCAGCGCCCAGCGGGCGGTTAACACCGGGGAGCTGTTTTTT. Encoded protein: CASSAQRAVNTGELFF.

CDR3 sequence reads: CASSLADGRRTDTQYF. CDR3 nucleotides: TGCGCCAGCAGCTTGGCCGACGGGAGGAGGACAGATACGCAGTATTTT. The chain recombines TRBV5-1 with TRBJ2-3, with 7 bases aligning to TRBD2. Germline CDR1 SGHRS, CDR2 YFSETQ. This CDR3 is built from 16 residues. J was trimmed by 3 bases and V by 0 bases; bases with no gene match: 7.

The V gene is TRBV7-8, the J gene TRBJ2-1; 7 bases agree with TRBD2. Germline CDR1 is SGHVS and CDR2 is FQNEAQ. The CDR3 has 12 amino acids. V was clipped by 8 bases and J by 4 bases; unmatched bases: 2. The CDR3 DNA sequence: TGTGCCAGCCGGGGACTATACAATGAGCAGTTCTTC. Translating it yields CASRGLYNEQFF.

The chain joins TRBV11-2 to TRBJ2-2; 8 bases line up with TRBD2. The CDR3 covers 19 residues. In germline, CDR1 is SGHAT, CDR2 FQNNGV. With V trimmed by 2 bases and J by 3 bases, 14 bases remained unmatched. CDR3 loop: CASSLKRGYGRAHTGELFF. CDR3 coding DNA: TGTGCCAGCAGCTTAAAGCGGGGGTACGGGAGGGCCCACACCGGGGAGCTGTTTTTT.

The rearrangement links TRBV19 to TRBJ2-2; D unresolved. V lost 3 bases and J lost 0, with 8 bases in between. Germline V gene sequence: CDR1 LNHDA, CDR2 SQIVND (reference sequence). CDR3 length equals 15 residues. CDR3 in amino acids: CASSMGSANTGELFF. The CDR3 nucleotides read TGTGCCAGTAGTATGGGCAGTGCGAACACCGGGGAGCTGTTTTTT.

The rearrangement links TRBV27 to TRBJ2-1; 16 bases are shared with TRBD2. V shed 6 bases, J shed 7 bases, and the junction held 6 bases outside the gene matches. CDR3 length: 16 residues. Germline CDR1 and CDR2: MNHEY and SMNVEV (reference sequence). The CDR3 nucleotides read TGTGCCAGCAGAAAGGGACTAGCGGGAGGGGAAAATGAGCAGTTCTTC. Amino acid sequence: CASRKGLAGGENEQFF.

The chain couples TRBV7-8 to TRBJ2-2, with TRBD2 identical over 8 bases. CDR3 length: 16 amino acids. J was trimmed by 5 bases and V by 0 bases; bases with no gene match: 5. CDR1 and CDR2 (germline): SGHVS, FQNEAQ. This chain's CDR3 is CASSLAGGRSTGELFF. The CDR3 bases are TGTGCCAGCAGCTTAGCGGGCGGGAGGTCTACCGGGGAGCTGTTTTTT.

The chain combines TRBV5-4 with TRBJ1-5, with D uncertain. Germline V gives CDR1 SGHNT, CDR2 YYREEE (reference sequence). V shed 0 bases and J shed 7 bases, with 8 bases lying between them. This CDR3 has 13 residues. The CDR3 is CASSLEQTQPQHF. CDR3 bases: TGTGCCAGCAGCTTGGAACAGACACAGCCCCAGCATTTT. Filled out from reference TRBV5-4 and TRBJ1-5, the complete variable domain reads ETGVTQSPTHLIKTRGQQVTLRCSSQSGHNTVSWYQQALGQGPQFIFQYYREEENGRGNFPPRFSGLQFPNYSSELNVNALELDDSALYLCASSLEQTQPQHFGDGTRLSIL.

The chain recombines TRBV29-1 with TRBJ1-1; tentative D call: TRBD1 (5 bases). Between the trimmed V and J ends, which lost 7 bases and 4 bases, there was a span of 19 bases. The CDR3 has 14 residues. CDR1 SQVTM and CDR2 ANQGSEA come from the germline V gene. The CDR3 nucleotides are TGCAGCGCCCGGCGGGGGGAGCTCGGCACTGAAGCTTTCTTT. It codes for CSARRGELGTEAFF.

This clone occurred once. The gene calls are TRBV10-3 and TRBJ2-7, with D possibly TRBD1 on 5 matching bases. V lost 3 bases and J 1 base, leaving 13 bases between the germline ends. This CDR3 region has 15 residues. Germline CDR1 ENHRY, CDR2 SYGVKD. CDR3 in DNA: TGTGCCATCAGTGAAAGGGCAGGGTTTTCCTACGAGCAGTACTTC. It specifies CAISERAGFSYEQYF.

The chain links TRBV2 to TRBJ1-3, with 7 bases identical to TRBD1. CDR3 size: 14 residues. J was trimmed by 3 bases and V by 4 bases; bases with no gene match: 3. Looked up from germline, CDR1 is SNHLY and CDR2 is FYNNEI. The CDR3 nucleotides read TGTGCCAGCAGTGTAAGGACAGGTGGAAACACCATATATTTT. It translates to CASSVRTGGNTIYF.